One and the same sample provided the 27 T cell receptor beta chains below, sequenced in a study of blood T cell repertoires in COVID-19. TCRdb keeps only in-frame clones here, not all; method: immunoSEQ multiplex PCR. The sample yields 250,000 to 300,000 clones, approximately 91% seen once. What was sequenced was PBMCs or T cells enriched from blood (not recorded which). The receptors shown here come from a woman aged 40 to 50 with acute COVID-19.

The V and J genes are TRBV28 and TRBJ2-2; D is perhaps TRBD2 (5 bases). This CDR3 has 14 residues. The germline CDR1 and CDR2 sequences are MDHEN and SYDVKM. V gave up 7 bases and J gave up 4 bases, with 13 bases separating them. CDR3 in DNA: TGTGCCAGCACGAGGGCCGGTCGCACCGGGGAGCTGTTTTTT. Translated: CASTRAGRTGELFF. Variable domain in full (rest from reference TRBV28 and TRBJ2-2): DVKVTQSSRYLVKRTGEKVFLECVQDMDHENMFWYRQDPGLGLRLIYFSYDVKMKEKGDIPEGYSVSREKKERFSLILESASTNQTSMYLCASTRAGRTGELFFGEGSRLTVL.

This clone was recorded only once. This chain links TRBV28 with TRBJ1-2; D gene uncertain. V lost 7 bases, J lost 5 bases, and 11 bases lay in between. Germline V gene data show CDR1 as MDHEN and CDR2 as SYDVKM. The CDR3 runs to 12 residues. The CDR3 loop reads CASTRQTYGYTF. CDR3 DNA: TGTGCCAGCACGAGACAAACGTATGGCTACACCTTC.

The V gene is TRBV7-8, the J gene TRBJ2-1; perhaps TRBD1 as D (6 bases). There are 16 residues in the CDR3. Germline V lookup: CDR1 SGHVS, CDR2 FQNEAQ. The V end lost 4 bases, the J end lost 6 bases, and 19 bases lay between the germline ends. This CDR3 reads CASSSTQYRAFNEQFF. The DNA of the CDR3 is TGTGCCAGCAGCTCCACGCAATACAGGGCGTTCAATGAGCAGTTCTTC.

Regarding this clone: Sequence at one end of the junction differs from germline and may be a read error. The J gene is TRBJ1-3, the V gene TRBV7-9; D remains unclear. Germline lookup yields CDR1 SEHNR and CDR2 FQNEAQ (reference sequence). This CDR3 region has 14 residues. The CDR3 DNA reads as TGTGCCAGTCGCGTGGAGGGATCTGGAAGCACCATATATTTT. Translating it yields CASRVEGSGSTIYF.

This clone showed up just once. The chain employs TRBV19 and TRBJ2-5, with 12 nucleotides matching TRBD2. Germline CDR1 is LNHDA and CDR2 is SQIVND (reference sequence). J lost 5 bases, V lost 5 bases, and 6 bases had no gene match. CDR3 length: 15 residues. CDR3 residues: CASSPRLAGVETQYF. CDR3 in DNA: TGTGCCAGTAGTCCCAGACTAGCGGGAGTGGAGACCCAGTACTTC.

This clone has a single count. This chain joins TRBV19 and TRBJ2-3, with a weak D call TRBD2 (6 bases). The CDR3 loop spans 14 amino acids. The V and J ends lost 5 bases and 1 base respectively, with 10 bases between them. From germline, CDR1 is LNHDA and CDR2 SQIVND (reference sequence). CDR3 protein: CASSFPGGTDTQYF. In DNA, the CDR3 is TGTGCCAGTAGTTTTCCGGGGGGCACAGATACGCAGTATTTT.

This clone was recorded only once. This sequence joins TRBV9 and TRBJ1-3; 7 bases align to TRBD1. Trimming removed 4 bases from V and 0 bases from J; junction bases left unmatched: 7. Germline V gives CDR1 SGDLS, CDR2 YYNGEE. This CDR3 has 16 residues. This chain's CDR3 is CASSSRTGVSGNTIYF. In nucleotides, the CDR3 is TGTGCCAGCAGCTCTCGGACAGGAGTCTCTGGAAACACCATATATTTT.

The chain's CDR3 is CASSKGQGQGIQETQYF. The DNA of the CDR3 is TGTGCCAGCAGCAAAGGACAGGGGCAGGGCATCCAAGAGACCCAGTACTTC. This chain links TRBV21-1 with TRBJ2-5; the table calls TRBD1, which could not be checked here. TRBV21-1 is a known pseudogene. The CDR3 extends over 17 amino acids.

V usage is TRBV19 and J usage is TRBJ2-3; D is unclear. This CDR3 has 16 residues. V was trimmed by 10 bases and J by 2 bases, leaving 22 bases between them. Germline-derived CDR1 and CDR2 are LNHDA and SQIVND (reference sequence). The CDR3 protein is CATRSRLSEFTDTQYF. In DNA, the CDR3 is TGTGCCACCCGGAGTCGACTCAGCGAATTCACAGATACGCAGTATTTT.

With regard to this clone: Other nucleotide sequences from this sample produce the same CDR3. This chain connects TRBV24-1 to TRBJ2-3; 10 bases are a match to TRBD2. With 5 bases clipped from V and 5 bases from J, the junction kept 9 bases outside the gene matches. In germline, CDR1 is KGHDR, CDR2 SFDVKD. CDR3 length: 16 amino acids. The CDR3 here is CATSVPSGRAGDTQYF. The DNA of the CDR3 is TGTGCCACCAGTGTTCCCAGCGGGAGGGCGGGAGATACGCAGTATTTT.

The chain carries TRBV27 and TRBJ2-7; TRBD2 is a possible D gene (5 bases). The CDR3 contains 13 residues. V dropped 2 bases and J dropped 6 bases, with 11 bases sitting between them. Germline-derived CDR1 and CDR2 are MNHEY and SMNVEV (reference sequence). The CDR3 nucleotides are TGTGCCAGCAGTTTAGGAGGCGTTTCCGAGCAGTACTTC. Translated, it gives CASSLGGVSEQYF.

The chain is built from TRBV5-1 and TRBJ2-3; 7 bases line up with TRBD1. This CDR3 comprises 15 residues. The trim removed 2 bases at V and 6 bases at J, leaving 9 bases unmatched. CDR1 is SGHRS, CDR2 YFSETQ, per germline. CDR3 DNA sequence: TGCGCCAGCAGCTTTGAGGACAGGCCCCAGGATACGCAGTATTTT. Encoded protein: CASSFEDRPQDTQYF.

The chain carries TRBV6-5 and TRBJ1-1; 7 bases fit TRBD1. V lost 4 bases, J lost 1 base, and 3 bases stayed unmatched. The CDR3 has 14 amino acids. Germline V gene data show CDR1 as MNHEY and CDR2 as SVGAGI. CDR3 protein: CASSWGQKNTEAFF. In nucleotides, the CDR3 is TGTGCCAGCAGTTGGGGACAGAAGAACACTGAAGCTTTCTTT.

The chain links TRBV21-1 to TRBJ2-7; the DNA was not compared with TRBD1, the D call given in the table. TRBV21-1 is designated a pseudogene. CDR3 length: 16 amino acids. The DNA of the CDR3 is TGTGCCAGCAGCAAATCCCCGGGACAGGGGCGATACGAGCAGTACTTC. Protein: CASSKSPGQGRYEQYF.

This chain joins TRBV7-9 and TRBJ2-1, with a weak D call TRBD2 (5 bases). V lost 5 bases and J 3 bases, leaving 14 bases between the germline ends. CDR3 length: 15 amino acids. From germline, CDR1 is SEHNR and CDR2 FQNEAQ (reference sequence). The CDR3 nucleotides are TGTGCCAGCAGCCCACTTTTCGGGAACTACAATGAGCAGTTCTTC. It is translated as CASSPLFGNYNEQFF.

The rearrangement joins TRBV7-6 to TRBJ1-3, with 9 bases that match TRBD1. CDR1 and CDR2 from the germline V gene are SGHVS and FNYEAQ. Germline trimming cut 3 bases from V and 4 bases from J; bases unmatched to any gene: 4. This CDR3 spans 15 amino acids. The CDR3 bases are TGTGCCAGCAGCTTGGACAGGGGAACAGGAAACACCATATATTTT. Translation: CASSLDRGTGNTIYF.

V usage is TRBV7-3 and J usage is TRBJ2-5, with TRBD2 identical over 16 bases. This CDR3 has 22 amino acids. The V segment lost 5 bases and the J segment 5 bases; nucleotides outside the gene matches: 23. Per germline, CDR1 SGHTA and CDR2 FQGTGA. The CDR3 region has the DNA TGTGCCAGCAGCCCCTCTCAACGAGATTCCGGGACTAGCGGGAGGGCCGGGGAGACCCAGTACTTC. Translated: CASSPSQRDSGTSGRAGETQYF.

This rearrangement joins TRBV10-1 to TRBJ2-1; D remains ambiguous. This CDR3 comprises 14 residues. Trimming took off 0 bases at V and 8 bases at J, with 11 bases between the two ends. Germline CDR1 and CDR2: WNHNN and SYGVQD (reference sequence). This chain's CDR3 is CASSESEPFHEQFF. The DNA for the CDR3 is TGCGCCAGCAGTGAGTCAGAGCCGTTCCATGAGCAGTTCTTC.

A word on this clone: Relative to the germline gene, one junction end is altered; a read error may explain this. The chain joins TRBV12-3 or TRBV12-4 to TRBJ1-1; D might be TRBD1 (6 bases). The CDR3 is made up of 12 amino acids. DNA for the CDR3: TGTGCCAGCAGCCTAGTGACAGGTGAATCTTTCTTT. This encodes CASSLVTGESFF.

This rearrangement joins TRBV18 to TRBJ2-7, with TRBD1 identical over 7 bases. Germline V gene lookup returns CDR1 KGHSH and CDR2 LQKENI. Trimming removed 3 bases from V and 3 bases from J; junction bases left unmatched: 8. The CDR3 is 15 amino acids. The CDR3 spells CASSPKLTGFYEQYF. The CDR3 DNA reads TGTGCCAGCTCACCCAAATTGACAGGGTTCTACGAGCAGTACTTC.

This chain connects TRBV4-1 to TRBJ2-1; TRBD1 matches 9 bases. The CDR3 covers 17 residues. Trimming at V came to 0 bases and at J to 2 bases, leaving 5 bases not matched to a gene. Germline V gives CDR1 MGHRA, CDR2 YSYEKL. The DNA for the CDR3 is TGCGCCAGCAGCCAAGACGACCGGGACAGGGCCTACAATGAGCAGTTCTTC. Translation: CASSQDDRDRAYNEQFF.

The V gene is TRBV14, the J gene TRBJ1-2; D unclear. V lost 0 bases and J lost 4, with 6 bases in between. The germline gives CDR1 SGHDN, CDR2 FVKESK. CDR3 size: 13 residues. As DNA, the CDR3 is TGTGCCAGCAGCCAAGACAACGGCTATGGCTACACCTTC. It encodes CASSQDNGYGYTF.

The V call is TRBV7-9, the J call TRBJ1-5; D is unresolved. Germline CDR1 and CDR2: SEHNR and FQNEAQ (reference sequence). Trimming stripped 5 bases from V and 1 base from J, with 9 bases between. There are 14 residues in the CDR3. The CDR3: CASSPLSSNQPQHF. DNA for the CDR3: TGTGCCAGCAGCCCGTTATCGAGCAATCAGCCCCAGCATTTT.

The gene calls are TRBV5-6 and TRBJ1-2; D perhaps matches TRBD1 (6 bases). CDR3 size: 16 residues. V was clipped by 7 bases and J by 2 bases, with 21 bases between them. Germline CDR1 SGHDT, CDR2 YYEEEE. The CDR3 nucleotides read TGTGCCAGCGCGTTCAGAGGACAGAGACCAAACTATGGCTACACCTTC. Protein product: CASAFRGQRPNYGYTF.

This chain uses TRBV21-1 with TRBJ2-3; whether TRBD2, the table's D call, matches the DNA was not checked. TRBV21-1 is listed as a pseudogene. The CDR3 has 13 amino acids. CDR3 loop: CASSQRWWDTQYF. As DNA, the CDR3 is TGTGCCAGCAGCCAGCGTTGGTGGGATACGCAGTATTTT.

The chain couples TRBV11-3 to TRBJ2-7; perhaps TRBD2 as D (5 bases). The germline gives CDR1 SGHNT, CDR2 YENEEA. This CDR3 has 11 residues. Trimming shortened V by 3 bases and J by 7 bases, and 7 bases separated the two germline ends. Here the CDR3 reads CASSLREEQYF. The CDR3 DNA follows: TGTGCCAGCAGCTTGAGGGAGGAGCAGTACTTC.

The rearrangement joins TRBV3-1 (or the pseudogene TRBV3-2) to TRBJ1-5, with D perhaps matching TRBD1 (5 bases). Germline CDR1 and CDR2: LGHDT and YNNKEL (reference sequence). Trimming shortened V by 8 bases and J by 5 bases, and 13 bases separated the two germline ends. CDR3 length equals 13 residues. The CDR3 nucleotides are TGTGCCAGCTCCTACCGGGGGGATCAGCCCCAGCATTTT. It is translated as CASSYRGDQPQHF.